The 32 T cell receptor beta chains below were found in one sample sequenced in a study of identical twins. MiXCR, applied by TCRdb to the 5' RACE reads, yields one record per CDR3 protein. This repertoire shows about 790,000 distinct CDR3 sequences, around a sixth found once; its top ten account for less than 15%. These data were likewise used in another study, on T cells expressing NK-cell markers.

The sample consisted of PBMCs. The receptors shown here come from a woman between 18 and 30 years old in good health.

This clonotype has just a few counts. This chain links TRBV6-5 with TRBJ2-7, with D perhaps TRBD1 (6 bases). Per germline, CDR1 MNHEY and CDR2 SVGAGI. The V and J ends lost 3 bases and 5 bases respectively, with 11 bases between them. The CDR3 sequence is 13 residues long. The CDR3 coding sequence is TGTGCCAGCAGTTATAGGCAGGGGCACGAGCAGTACTTC. Its translation: CASSYRQGHEQYF.

The rearrangement uses TRBV20-1 and TRBJ1-6; 7 bases align to TRBD1. The junction had 8 bases not matched to a gene; V was cut back by 3 bases and J by 6 bases. The CDR3 runs to 15 residues. Germline V CDR1 and CDR2: DFQATT, SNEGSKA (reference sequence). CDR3 in amino acids: CSARKDRASNSPLHF. CDR3 nucleotides: TGCAGTGCTAGGAAAGACAGGGCGTCTAATTCACCCCTCCACTTT.

This clonotype occurred a few times. The V gene is TRBV6-5, the J gene TRBJ2-7; D is possibly TRBD1 (5 bases). Trimming removed 4 bases from V and 4 bases from J, with 14 bases in between. CDR1 and CDR2 from the germline V gene are MNHEY and SVGAGI. The CDR3 covers 14 residues. As DNA, the CDR3 is TGTGCCAGCAGTTTAGACAGTAACCTATACGAGCAGTACTTC. Its protein product is CASSLDSNLYEQYF.

The CDR3 DNA reads as TGCAGTGCTAGAGACCATAGACTAGCGGTGAGGAACAATGAGCAGTTCTTC. Amino acid sequence: CSARDHRLAVRNNEQFF. J is TRBJ2-1 and V is TRBV20-1, with 9 positions matching TRBD2. This CDR3 region has 17 residues. J gave up 5 bases and V 0 bases, and 11 bases lay outside the gene matches. Per germline, CDR1 DFQATT and CDR2 SNEGSKA (reference sequence).

The sample holds many counts of this clonotype. The chain is built from TRBV20-1 and TRBJ2-3; 8 nucleotides match TRBD2. Germline CDR1 is DFQATT and CDR2 is SNEGSKA (reference sequence). J was trimmed by 5 bases and V by 6 bases; bases with no gene match: 10. The CDR3 sequence is 14 residues long. This CDR3 is CSAQRSGGGDTQYF. For the CDR3, the DNA is TGCAGTGCCCAGCGGAGCGGGGGAGGAGATACGCAGTATTTT.

V and J are TRBV5-1 and TRBJ2-1; 7 nucleotides agree with TRBD2. Per germline, CDR1 SGHRS and CDR2 YFSETQ. There are 14 residues in the CDR3. V was pared by 0 bases and J by 15 bases, with 12 bases of the junction left unmatched. The CDR3, as DNA: TGCGCCAGCAGCTTGGCGGGGGGTAGTTATCTACCGTTCTTC. This encodes CASSLAGGSYLPFF.

V gene TRBV10-1 combines with J gene TRBJ2-3, with 7 nucleotides matching TRBD2. V gave up 0 bases and J gave up 3 bases; unmatched junction bases: 6. This CDR3 has 16 residues. Germline V gene lookup returns CDR1 WNHNN and CDR2 SYGVQD (reference sequence). The CDR3 DNA follows: TGCGCCAGCAGTGAGTCGGCAGCGGGAAGGACAGATACGCAGTATTTT. This codes for CASSESAAGRTDTQYF.

The chain has TRBV29-1 and TRBJ2-1; the match to TRBD2 covers 14 bases. This CDR3 region has 19 residues. Germline V gene lookup returns CDR1 SQVTM and CDR2 ANQGSEA. V shed 4 bases and J 3 bases; nucleotides not matched to a gene: 14. The CDR3 sequence is CSVGLTSGRAAAIYNEQFF. For the CDR3, the DNA is TGCAGCGTTGGCTTGACTAGCGGGAGGGCCGCCGCAATCTACAATGAGCAGTTCTTC.

This clonotype has just a few counts. The J gene is TRBJ2-3, the V gene TRBV5-1; 8 nucleotides line up with TRBD1. V was pared by 7 bases and J by 3 bases, with 10 bases of the junction left unmatched. CDR3 length: 15 residues. Germline V lookup: CDR1 SGHRS, CDR2 YFSETQ. CDR3 region: CASGKGDRGTDTQYF. The CDR3 DNA sequence: TGCGCCAGCGGGAAGGGTGACAGGGGAACAGATACGCAGTATTTT.

This clonotype was detected only a few times. The V call is TRBV20-1, the J call TRBJ1-2, with no clear D. Germline CDR1 DFQATT, CDR2 SNEGSKA (reference sequence). This CDR3 has 11 residues. The V end was cut by 7 bases, the J end by 2 bases, with 8 bases between. CDR3 region: CSVQENYGYTF. For the CDR3, the DNA is TGCAGTGTTCAAGAGAACTATGGCTACACCTTC.

This clonotype has more than one count but fewer than ten. The rearrangement joins TRBV12-3 or TRBV12-4 to TRBJ1-2, with D uncertain. V was cut by 4 bases and J by 4 bases, with 10 bases left in between. This CDR3 region has 13 residues. The CDR3 coding sequence is TGTGCCAGCAGTTCCTTGAGGGCCTATGGCTACACCTTC. The encoded protein is CASSSLRAYGYTF.

This clonotype has ten or more counts. This chain uses TRBV7-2 with TRBJ2-7; D is unresolved. The germline V gene has CDR1 SGHTA and CDR2 FQGNSA. Trimming shortened V by 5 bases and J by 0 bases, and 5 bases separated the two germline ends. The CDR3 is made up of 12 amino acids. In DNA, the CDR3 is TGTGCCAGCAGCATGATCTCCTACGAGCAGTACTTC. It encodes CASSMISYEQYF.

This clonotype was seen only a few times. The chain recombines TRBV20-1 with TRBJ2-7, with 9 bases lining up with TRBD2. Trimming cost V 4 bases and J 3 bases; bases outside gene matches: 4. Germline CDR1 DFQATT, CDR2 SNEGSKA (reference sequence). CDR3 size: 13 residues. The chain's CDR3 is CSAIPSGDYEQYF. The DNA for the CDR3 is TGCAGTGCTATTCCTAGCGGGGACTACGAGCAGTACTTC.

V and J are TRBV5-1 and TRBJ2-3; TRBD2 aligns across 10 bases. Germline CDR1 is SGHRS and CDR2 is YFSETQ. CDR3 length: 15 residues. Trimming at V came to 1 base and at J to 3 bases, leaving 2 bases not matched to a gene. The CDR3 DNA is TGCGCCAGCAGCTTGAGCGGGGGGGCAACAGATACGCAGTATTTT. This gives the protein CASSLSGGATDTQYF.

The gene calls are TRBV12-3 or TRBV12-4 and TRBJ1-5; 10 nucleotides agree with TRBD1. This CDR3 region has 15 residues. Trimming cost V 6 bases and J 4 bases; bases outside gene matches: 6. The CDR3 bases are TGTGCCAGCAGCGGGACAGGGGCCCCTAATCAGCCCCAGCATTTT. It specifies CASSGTGAPNQPQHF.

A few counts support this clonotype. The chain uses TRBV25-1 and TRBJ2-5; unclear D gene. Germline-derived CDR1 and CDR2 are MGHDK and SYGVNS. The ends were cut back, 8 bases at V and 4 bases at J, with 14 bases in the middle. The CDR3 extends over 13 amino acids. The chain's CDR3 is CASRALVAETQYF. The CDR3 nucleotides read TGTGCCAGCCGAGCCCTGGTAGCAGAGACCCAGTACTTC.

This clonotype has a handful of counts. V and J are TRBV12-3 or TRBV12-4 and TRBJ1-3; D call uncertain. The CDR3 is 13 residues long. Trimming left V 8 bases short and J 0 bases short, with 8 bases between. CDR3 DNA sequence: TGTGCCAGCGGCGTAAGCTCTGGAAACACCATATATTTT. It yields the protein CASGVSSGNTIYF.

This clonotype was counted between two and nine times. The V gene is TRBV6-1, the J gene TRBJ2-7; no clear D gene. This CDR3 has 14 residues. V lost 7 bases to trimming and J lost 0 bases, with 13 bases between them. The germline CDR1 and CDR2 sequences are MNHNS and SASEGT. CDR3 protein: CASTKNSPSYEQYF. Written as DNA, the CDR3 is TGTGCCAGCACCAAGAACTCCCCCTCCTACGAGCAGTACTTC.

The CDR3 spells CSAISPGLAGDWAGDTQYF. The CDR3 DNA reads TGCAGTGCTATATCCCCGGGGCTAGCGGGAGATTGGGCCGGGGATACGCAGTATTTT. The chain joins TRBV20-1 to TRBJ2-3, with 10 nucleotides matching TRBD2. Germline trimming cut 4 bases from V and 6 bases from J; bases unmatched to any gene: 22. Germline CDR1 is DFQATT and CDR2 is SNEGSKA (reference sequence). CDR3 length: 19 residues.

This chain connects TRBV20-1 to TRBJ2-2; 8 nucleotides line up with TRBD2. V lost 3 bases to trimming and J lost 4 bases; unmatched junction nucleotides: 4. Germline values: CDR1 DFQATT, CDR2 SNEGSKA (reference sequence). The CDR3 covers 14 residues. The CDR3 DNA reads TGCAGTGCTAGGGCTAGCGGGCGCACCGGGGAGCTGTTTTTT. It encodes CSARASGRTGELFF.

This clonotype has a handful of counts. V usage is TRBV5-1 and J usage is TRBJ2-1; maybe TRBD2 (7 bases). This CDR3 is 16 amino acids long. V was clipped by 3 bases and J by 6 bases, with 19 bases between them. Germline V lookup: CDR1 SGHRS, CDR2 YFSETQ. The chain's CDR3 is CASSWVGGGTSNEQFF. As DNA, the CDR3 is TGCGCCAGCAGCTGGGTGGGAGGGGGAACATCCAATGAGCAGTTCTTC.

This clonotype turned up a few times. V gene TRBV7-2 combines with J gene TRBJ1-4; 9 bases agree with TRBD1. This CDR3 comprises 14 residues. Germline loops: CDR1 SGHTA, CDR2 FQGNSA. J lost 8 bases, V lost 3 bases, and 4 bases had no gene match. The CDR3 nucleotides read TGTGCCAGCAGCTTCAGACAGGGGGGAGAAAAACTGTTTTTT. Translated: CASSFRQGGEKLFF.

Notes on this clonotype: Its ends do not fully match the called genes, so a read error is possible. V is TRBV5-1 and J is TRBJ1-1, with a tentative D call TRBD1 (5 bases). Germline V lookup: CDR1 SGHRS, CDR2 YFSETQ. This CDR3 has 15 amino acids. The DNA for the CDR3 is TGCGCTAGCAGCTTGAAAGGGGTAATGAACACTGAAGCTTTCTTT. Amino acid sequence: CASSLKGVMNTEAFF.

The genes are TRBV29-1 and TRBJ2-7; D ambiguous. Between the trimmed V and J ends, which lost 4 bases and 1 base, there was a span of 11 bases. From germline, CDR1 is SQVTM and CDR2 ANQGSEA. This CDR3 region has 13 residues. CDR3 DNA sequence: TGCAGCGTTGTTTCCGTCAGTTCCTACGAGCAGTACTTC. Its protein is CSVVSVSSYEQYF.

This chain uses TRBV7-2 with TRBJ2-4; 7 bases are shared with TRBD2. The CDR3 length is 16 residues. The V gene's germline CDR1 is SGHTA and CDR2 FQGNSA. V shed 5 bases and J 0 bases; nucleotides not matched to a gene: 7. In DNA form, the CDR3 reads TGTGCCAGCAGCACGAGCGGGACTATAGCCAAAAACATTCAGTACTTC. Amino acids: CASSTSGTIAKNIQYF.

V gene TRBV24-1 combines with J gene TRBJ2-1; D call uncertain. The germline gives CDR1 KGHDR, CDR2 SFDVKD. CDR3 length: 14 residues. Between the trimmed V and J ends, which lost 4 bases and 5 bases, there was a span of 11 bases. The CDR3 spells CATSEVGAHNEQFF. The CDR3 nucleotides read TGTGCCACCAGTGAGGTAGGAGCCCACAATGAGCAGTTCTTC.

This chain links TRBV3-1 with TRBJ2-1, with TRBD2 identical over 9 bases. V shed 2 bases and J 3 bases; nucleotides not matched to a gene: 11. The CDR3 is 18 amino acids. Germline CDR1 reads LGHDT; CDR2 reads YNNKEL (reference sequence). The CDR3 DNA sequence: TGTGCCAGCAGCCAAAAAGAAGGGAGTAGCGGGGGCTACAATGAGCAGTTCTTC. Protein sequence: CASSQKEGSSGGYNEQFF.

This clonotype showed up many times. The V call is TRBV12-3 or TRBV12-4, the J call TRBJ2-7; D is undetermined. This CDR3 has 11 amino acids. V was clipped by 6 bases and J by 6 bases, with 9 bases between them. The CDR3 DNA sequence: TGTGCCAGCAGCGCCGGCGGCGAGCAGTACTTC. Amino acids: CASSAGGEQYF.

This clonotype has only a few counts. The genes are TRBV10-3 and TRBJ2-5; 7 bases fit TRBD1. The CDR3 covers 14 residues. Germline V gives CDR1 ENHRY, CDR2 SYGVKD. With 8 bases clipped from V and 2 bases from J, the junction kept 8 bases outside the gene matches. The CDR3 region has the DNA TGTGCCATCGGGGACAGCCAAGATCAAGAGACCCAGTACTTC. It translates to CAIGDSQDQETQYF.

The chain links TRBV12-3 or TRBV12-4 to TRBJ1-2; the D gene is possibly TRBD1 (6 bases). The V and J ends lost 6 bases and 4 bases respectively, with 15 bases between them. This CDR3 is built from 14 residues. The CDR3: CASRVTGTLYGYTF. The CDR3 DNA follows: TGTGCCAGCAGGGTTACAGGGACCCTCTATGGCTACACCTTC.

This chain joins TRBV18 and TRBJ1-1, with 10 bases lining up with TRBD1. V trimming: 3 bases; J trimming: 2 bases; junction bases outside the gene matches: 6. The CDR3 consists of 16 residues. The germline V gene has CDR1 KGHSH and CDR2 LQKENI. CDR3 DNA sequence: TGTGCCAGCTCACCGGGGACAGGGGATATTAACACTGAAGCTTTCTTT. Translation: CASSPGTGDINTEAFF.

The rearrangement joins TRBV5-6 to TRBJ1-5, with unresolved D. V lost 0 bases and J lost 7, with 8 bases in between. The CDR3 sequence is 13 residues long. CDR1 is SGHDT and CDR2 is YYEEEE in the germline V gene. CDR3 sequence reads: CASSLDPGQPQHF. CDR3 nucleotides: TGTGCCAGCAGCTTGGATCCGGGGCAGCCCCAGCATTTT.